This record looks at one TCR beta chain sequence and its context. As yet, its antigen is unknown. This sample stems from a study of cytotoxic CD8 clonotypes in ibrutinib-treated CLL. The authors obtained roughly 2 micrograms of genomic DNA from cryopreserved PBMCs for TCR beta libraries. Data came from immunoSEQ multiplex PCR; TCRdb stores just in-frame clones and leaves some out. The repertoire has approximately 130,000 clones, 84% of them found once; the top ten carry 3% to 4%. V was cut by 5 bases and J by 11 bases, with 21 bases left in between. The germline V gene has CDR1 SGHTA and CDR2 FQGNSA. CDR3 length equals 14 residues. Regarding the study as a whole: Clonality rose at ibrutinib response, held steady in sustained remission, and fell toward baseline at progression.

The sequencing here drew on PBMCs, taken after 24 months of ibrutinib treatment. The sequence came from a human donor with chronic lymphocytic leukemia. This chain links TRBV7-2 with TRBJ1-1, with TRBD1 as a possible D gene (5 bases). The CDR3 reads CASSPRVRGRPAFF. The CDR3 nucleotides read TGTGCCAGCAGCCCTAGGGTGAGGGGCCGTCCTGCTTTCTTT.